The next 14 T cell receptor beta chains were all read from a single sample in a study of blood T cell repertoires in COVID-19. Assay: immunoSEQ multiplex PCR; the TCRdb copy retains only in-frame clones and omits some. The table records some 140,000 clones, roughly 81% of them present only once. The sample consisted of peripheral blood. These receptor sequences come from a human donor in a cohort sampled during active COVID-19.

The chain has TRBV19 and TRBJ1-5, with TRBD1 as a possible D gene (6 bases). This CDR3 spans 17 amino acids. CDR1 and CDR2 from the germline V gene are LNHDA and SQIVND (reference sequence). V dropped 4 bases and J dropped 0 bases, with 16 bases sitting between them. The CDR3 region is CASSNDQGSHSNQPQHF. The CDR3, as DNA: TGTGCCAGTAGTAACGATCAGGGGTCGCATAGCAATCAGCCCCAGCATTTT.

The chain has TRBV4-1 and TRBJ1-6; TRBD1 matches at 7 bases. This CDR3 has 17 amino acids. Germline lookup yields CDR1 MGHRA and CDR2 YSYEKL. The V gene end was trimmed by 1 base and the J gene end by 0 bases; junction bases not matched to a gene: 3. Written as DNA, the CDR3 is TGCGCCAGCAGCCAAGGGGGACAGAGCTCCTATAATTCACCCCTCCACTTT. The encoded protein is CASSQGGQSSYNSPLHF.

The rearrangement links TRBV3-1 (or the pseudogene TRBV3-2) to TRBJ2-1; possible D gene TRBD2, 5 bases. The CDR3 runs to 15 residues. Trimming took 1 base from V and 3 from J, leaving 10 bases between them. Germline-derived CDR1 and CDR2 are LGHDT and YNNKEL (reference sequence). The CDR3: CASSQGAGGYNEQFF. CDR3 bases: TGTGCCAGCAGCCAAGGGGCGGGCGGCTACAATGAGCAGTTCTTC.

The chain is built from TRBV6-2 or TRBV6-3 and TRBJ2-5; possible D gene TRBD2, 7 bases. The V end was cut by 5 bases, the J end by 2 bases, with 9 bases between. The CDR3 loop spans 13 amino acids. CDR1 MNHEY and CDR2 SVGEGT come from the germline V gene. CDR3 DNA: TGTGCCAGCAGTAGGGGGGGTCAAGAGACCCAGTACTTC. The encoded protein is CASSRGGQETQYF.

V is TRBV5-6 and J is TRBJ1-5; D possibly corresponds to TRBD1 (5 bases). The CDR3 is made up of 18 amino acids. Trimming removed 3 bases at V and 5 bases at J, with 24 bases between. Germline V gene sequence: CDR1 SGHDT, CDR2 YYEEEE. CDR3 in amino acids: CASSSYVKQGAQDQPQHF. The CDR3 DNA follows: TGTGCCAGCAGCTCCTATGTCAAGCAAGGGGCCCAAGATCAGCCCCAGCATTTT.

This clone was detected only a few times. The chain recombines TRBV9 with TRBJ2-3, with D possibly TRBD1 on 5 matching bases. Between the trimmed V and J ends, which lost 2 bases and 10 bases, there was a span of 17 bases. The germline V gene has CDR1 SGDLS and CDR2 YYNGEE. The CDR3 runs to 14 residues. The CDR3 loop is CASSVGSQGRAQYF. In DNA, the CDR3 is TGTGCCAGCAGCGTGGGTAGTCAGGGCAGGGCGCAGTATTTT.

CDR3 DNA: TGCAGCGCCAGGCGGAACACTGAAGCTTTCTTT. Protein product: CSARRNTEAFF. V gene TRBV29-1 combines with J gene TRBJ1-1; D gene unclear. The germline gives CDR1 SQVTM, CDR2 ANQGSEA. The CDR3 extends over 11 amino acids. V lost 7 bases, J lost 1 base, and 7 bases lay in between.

Written as DNA, the CDR3 is TGTGCCAGTAGTATCGAGTTACAGATGAATTCACCCCTCCACTTT. This translates into CASSIELQMNSPLHF. V is TRBV19 and J is TRBJ1-6; D unclear. The CDR3 runs to 15 residues. The V gene lost 3 bases and the J gene lost 7 bases, with 13 bases spanning the gap. Germline CDR1 and CDR2: LNHDA and SQIVND (reference sequence). Looking up the rest from reference TRBV19 and TRBJ1-6 gives the full variable domain: DGGITQSPKYLFRKEGQNVTLSCEQNLNHDAMYWYRQDPGQGLRLIYYSQIVNDFQKGDIAEGYSVSREKKESFPLTVTSAQKNPTAFYLCASSIELQMNSPLHFGNGTRLTVT.

This chain uses TRBV18 with TRBJ2-3; the match to TRBD2 covers 11 bases. The CDR3 has 17 residues. The germline V gene has CDR1 KGHSH and CDR2 LQKENI. J was trimmed by 4 bases and V by 4 bases; bases with no gene match: 10. The CDR3 reads CASSRPSGGPEADTQYF. The CDR3 DNA is TGTGCCAGCTCACGCCCTAGCGGGGGGCCGGAGGCAGATACGCAGTATTTT.

In regard to this clone: One end of the junction is discordant with germline, which a read error may explain. This sequence joins TRBV2 and TRBJ2-7, with 8 nucleotides matching TRBD1. Germline V gene data show CDR1 as SNHLY and CDR2 as FYNNEI. The CDR3 totals 13 residues. The CDR3 nucleotides are TGTGCCAGCTCGACAGGACAGGGATTCCGGCTTCACTTC. Protein sequence: CASSTGQGFRLHF.

The V gene is TRBV19, the J gene TRBJ1-1; D possibly corresponds to TRBD1 (5 bases). Germline CDR1 LNHDA, CDR2 SQIVND (reference sequence). There are 13 residues in the CDR3. The V and J ends lost 7 bases and 4 bases respectively, with 13 bases between them. In DNA, the CDR3 is TGTGCCAGTATCTCCAGGGATTCCACTGAAGCTTTCTTT. This translates into CASISRDSTEAFF.

This clone was recorded once. This rearrangement joins TRBV19 to TRBJ1-2; perhaps TRBD1 as D (5 bases). V dropped 7 bases and J dropped 7 bases, with 31 bases sitting between them. There are 18 residues in the CDR3. Germline V gives CDR1 LNHDA, CDR2 SQIVND (reference sequence). Here the CDR3 DNA reads TGTGCCAGTACTTCCCTCGCCCAACGGGGGGAGGGCAGAGGTGGCTACACCTTC. Amino acid sequence: CASTSLAQRGEGRGGYTF.

In its sample, this clone was seen a few times. V and J are TRBV6-5 and TRBJ2-1; 7 positions match TRBD1. The CDR3 covers 14 residues. CDR1 is MNHEY and CDR2 is SVGAGI in the germline V gene. V was pared by 0 bases and J by 7 bases, with 3 bases of the junction left unmatched. CDR3 sequence: CASSYSGGQNEQFF. The DNA for the CDR3 is TGTGCCAGCAGTTACTCAGGGGGCCAAAATGAGCAGTTCTTC.

This clone was counted between two and nine times. The chain carries TRBV11-2 and TRBJ1-5; D is ambiguous. The ends were cut back, 4 bases at V and 3 bases at J, with 7 bases in the middle. The germline V gene has CDR1 SGHAT and CDR2 FQNNGV. The CDR3 covers 13 residues. The DNA of the CDR3 is TGTGCCAGCAGCTCCAATTCCAATCAGCCCCAGCATTTT. Protein sequence: CASSSNSNQPQHF. The entire variable domain, with the rest obtained from reference TRBV11-2 and TRBJ1-5, is as follows: EAGVAQSPRYKIIEKRQSVAFWCNPISGHATLYWYQQILGQGPKLLIQFQNNGVVDDSQLPKDRFSAERLKGVDSTLKIQPAKLEDSAVYLCASSSNSNQPQHFGDGTRLSIL.